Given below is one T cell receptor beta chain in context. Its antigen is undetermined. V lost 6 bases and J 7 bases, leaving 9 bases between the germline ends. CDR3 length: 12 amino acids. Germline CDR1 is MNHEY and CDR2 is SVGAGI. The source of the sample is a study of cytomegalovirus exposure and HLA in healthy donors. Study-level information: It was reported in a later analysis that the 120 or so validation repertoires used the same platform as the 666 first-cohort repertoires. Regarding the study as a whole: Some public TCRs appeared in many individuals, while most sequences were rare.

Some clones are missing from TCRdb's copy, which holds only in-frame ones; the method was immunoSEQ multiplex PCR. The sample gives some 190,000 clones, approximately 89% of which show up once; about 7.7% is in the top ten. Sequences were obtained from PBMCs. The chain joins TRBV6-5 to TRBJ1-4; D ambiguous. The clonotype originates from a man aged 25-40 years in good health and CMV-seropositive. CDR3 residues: CASSRQGEKLFF. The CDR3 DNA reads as TGTGCCAGCAGCCGGCAAGGTGAAAAACTGTTTTTT.